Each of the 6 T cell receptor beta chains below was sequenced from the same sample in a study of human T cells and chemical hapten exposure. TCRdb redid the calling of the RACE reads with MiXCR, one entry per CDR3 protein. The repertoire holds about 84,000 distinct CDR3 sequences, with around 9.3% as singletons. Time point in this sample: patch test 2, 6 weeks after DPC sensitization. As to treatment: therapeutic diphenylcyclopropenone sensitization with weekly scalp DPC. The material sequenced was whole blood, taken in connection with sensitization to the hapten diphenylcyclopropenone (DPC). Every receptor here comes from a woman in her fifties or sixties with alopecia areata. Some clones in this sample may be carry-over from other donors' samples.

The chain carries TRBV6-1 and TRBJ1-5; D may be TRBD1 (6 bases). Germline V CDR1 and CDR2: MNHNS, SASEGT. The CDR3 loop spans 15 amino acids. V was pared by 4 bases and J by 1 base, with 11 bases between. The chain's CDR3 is CASSVSQGSNQPQHF. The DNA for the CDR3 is TGTGCCAGCAGTGTATCACAGGGAAGCAATCAGCCCCAGCATTTT.

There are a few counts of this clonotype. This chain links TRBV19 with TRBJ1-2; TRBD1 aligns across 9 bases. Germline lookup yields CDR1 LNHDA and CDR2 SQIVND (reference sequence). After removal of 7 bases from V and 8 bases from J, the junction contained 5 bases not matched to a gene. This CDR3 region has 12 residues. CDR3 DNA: TGTGCCAGTACTGACAGGGGGGACGGCTACACCTTC. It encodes CASTDRGDGYTF. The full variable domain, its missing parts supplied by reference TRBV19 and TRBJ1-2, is DGGITQSPKYLFRKEGQNVTLSCEQNLNHDAMYWYRQDPGQGLRLIYYSQIVNDFQKGDIAEGYSVSREKKESFPLTVTSAQKNPTAFYLCASTDRGDGYTFGSGTRLTVV.

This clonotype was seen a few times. The CDR3 nucleotides are TGCAGTGCTAGAGAACTCAGCGGGGGACGGTACAATGAGCAGTTCTTC. This codes for CSARELSGGRYNEQFF. V and J are TRBV20-1 and TRBJ2-1, with 8 nucleotides matching TRBD2. CDR3 length: 16 residues. V shed 0 bases, J shed 4 bases, and the junction held 8 bases outside the gene matches. The germline gives CDR1 DFQATT, CDR2 SNEGSKA (reference sequence).

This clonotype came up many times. CDR3 DNA: TGTGCCAGCAGCAAGTACGAGCAGTACTTC. It yields the protein CASSKYEQYF. This rearrangement joins TRBV21-1 to TRBJ2-7. TRBV21-1 is a pseudogene locus. There are 10 residues in the CDR3.

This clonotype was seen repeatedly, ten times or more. The CDR3 is CASSPIFGTTNTGELFF. The CDR3 bases are TGTGCCAGCAGCCCTATTTTTGGGACCACGAACACCGGGGAGCTGTTTTTT. The rearrangement joins TRBV7-8 to TRBJ2-2, with D perhaps given as TRBD1 or TRBD2 (5 bases each). This CDR3 is 17 amino acids long. Germline assignment: CDR1 SGHVS and CDR2 FQNEAQ. V was trimmed by 5 bases and J by 0 bases, leaving 16 bases between them. Looking up the rest from reference TRBV7-8 and TRBJ2-2 gives the full variable domain: GAGVSQSPRYKVAKRGQDVALRCDPISGHVSLFWYQQALGQGPEFLTYFQNEAQLDKSGLPSDRFFAERPEGSVSTLKIQRTQQEDSAVYLCASSPIFGTTNTGELFFGEGSRLTVL.

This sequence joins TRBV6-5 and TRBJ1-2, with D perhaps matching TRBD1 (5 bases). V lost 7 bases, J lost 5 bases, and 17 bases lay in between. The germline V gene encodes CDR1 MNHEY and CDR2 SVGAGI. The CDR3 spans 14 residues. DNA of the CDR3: TGTGCCAGCAAGGGTAGAGGGGATGTGTATGGCTACACCTTC. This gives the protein CASKGRGDVYGYTF.